This TCR beta chain was captured by sequencing in a study of blood T cell repertoires in COVID-19. The authors' processing: How many nucleated cells were present was estimated from reference gene primer amplification. The table came from immunoSEQ multiplex PCR; TCRdb's copy has only in-frame clones and leaves some out. That table gives V, J and clone size, and the DNA gave D and trimming. The sample includes about 180,000 clones, 80% to 90% of them seen just once. Participants were aged about 18 to 89 years from approximately 24 US areas. Cohort assignment relied on participant-reported clinical history. This sequence originates from a woman aged 40 to 50 with acute COVID-19. Sequencing was carried out using PBMCs or T cells enriched from blood (not recorded which).

In DNA, the CDR3 is TGCGCCAGCAGCCAAAATAGCGGGGGGGCCACTGAGCAGTTCTTC. Translating gives CASSQNSGGATEQFF. The chain joins TRBV4-1 to TRBJ2-1; TRBD2 matches 11 bases. Germline lookup yields CDR1 MGHRA and CDR2 YSYEKL. This CDR3 has 15 amino acids. V lost 2 bases and J lost 9; bases outside the gene matches: 6.